These T cell receptor beta chains were read from a single sample in a study of blood T cells in healthy people across ages. TCRdb analysed the 5' RACE reads with MiXCR anew, one entry per CDR3 protein. The sample lists some 1,800,000 distinct CDR3 sequences, about two fifths occurring once. Sequences were obtained from blood. The receptors here all came from a human donor in good health. The CDR3 runs from the conserved cysteine through the conserved F or W. Fields, in order: V gene, clone size, D gene, J gene, CDR3 protein, CDR3 DNA. The D gene is left open where the match is weak. Size values are once, few and many counts, or a class for expanded clones, and some rows have none.

V gene: TRBV12-3/TRBV12-4
clone size: NA
D gene: NA
J gene: TRBJ2-3
CDR3 protein: CASNRGVDAQYF
CDR3 DNA: TGTGCCAGCAACCGGGGAGTAGATGCGCAGTATTTT

V gene: TRBV5-1
clone size: NA
D gene: TRBD1
J gene: TRBJ2-3
CDR3 protein: CAVGTGADTQYF
CDR3 DNA: TGCGCCGTAGGGACAGGGGCAGATACGCAGTATTTT

V gene: TRBV9
clone size: few
D gene: NA
J gene: TRBJ2-1
CDR3 protein: CASSAVGGVSYNEQFF
CDR3 DNA: TGTGCCAGCAGCGCCGTGGGGGGCGTCTCCTACAATGAGCAGTTCTTC

V gene: TRBV6-2/TRBV6-3
clone size: NA
D gene: NA
J gene: TRBJ2-7
CDR3 protein: CASSYSVSSYEQYF
CDR3 DNA: TGTGCCAGCAGTTACAGTGTGAGTTCCTACGAGCAGTACTTC

V gene: TRBV7-9
clone size: few
D gene: TRBD1
J gene: TRBJ1-2
CDR3 protein: CASSGDRYYGHTF
CDR3 DNA: TGTGCCAGCAGTGGGGACAGATACTATGGCCACACCTTC

V gene: TRBV5-6
clone size: few
D gene: TRBD1
J gene: TRBJ1-1
CDR3 protein: CASSDQGGSTEAFF
CDR3 DNA: TGTGCCAGCAGCGATCAGGGGGGGAGCACTGAAGCTTTCTTT

V gene: TRBV6-5
clone size: many
D gene: NA
J gene: TRBJ2-5
CDR3 protein: CASSHGTQETQYF
CDR3 DNA: TGTGCCAGCAGTCACGGGACCCAAGAGACCCAGTACTTC

V gene: TRBV4-1
clone size: NA
D gene: NA
J gene: TRBJ1-1
CDR3 protein: CASSHVIRATEAFF
CDR3 DNA: TGCGCCAGCAGCCATGTAATAAGGGCCACTGAAGCTTTCTTT

V gene: TRBV7-2
clone size: few
D gene: NA
J gene: TRBJ2-1
CDR3 protein: CASSLAGTIEQFF
CDR3 DNA: TGTGCCAGCAGCTTAGCAGGAACCATTGAGCAGTTCTTC

V gene: TRBV10-3
clone size: NA
D gene: NA
J gene: TRBJ1-1
CDR3 protein: CAIKERRTGAFF
CDR3 DNA: TGTGCCATCAAGGAGAGGCGGACTGGAGCTTTCTTT

V gene: TRBV4-1
clone size: NA
D gene: TRBD1
J gene: TRBJ2-3
CDR3 protein: CASSTSQRTGRKADTQYF
CDR3 DNA: TGCGCCAGCAGCACATCTCAAAGGACAGGGAGGAAAGCAGATACGCAGTATTTT

V gene: TRBV6-6
clone size: few
D gene: NA
J gene: TRBJ2-1
CDR3 protein: CASSPPPDSYNEQFF
CDR3 DNA: TGTGCCAGCAGCCCTCCCCCGGACAGTTACAATGAGCAGTTCTTC

V gene: TRBV29-1
clone size: few
D gene: NA
J gene: TRBJ2-3
CDR3 protein: CSVEEVSDTQYF
CDR3 DNA: TGCAGCGTTGAGGAGGTTTCAGATACGCAGTATTTT

V gene: TRBV29-1
clone size: NA
D gene: NA
J gene: TRBJ1-2
CDR3 protein: CSLTGPNNYGYTF
CDR3 DNA: TGCAGCTTGACCGGGCCAAACAACTATGGCTACACCTTC

V gene: TRBV29-1
clone size: NA
D gene: NA
J gene: TRBJ1-1
CDR3 protein: CSVGLVSEAFF
CDR3 DNA: TGCAGCGTTGGACTAGTGTCTGAAGCTTTCTTT

V gene: TRBV7-2
clone size: once
D gene: NA
J gene: TRBJ2-1
CDR3 protein: CASRSGGNTNYNEQFF
CDR3 DNA: TGTGCCAGCAGATCAGGGGGGAACACCAATTACAATGAGCAGTTCTTC

V gene: TRBV7-6
clone size: NA
D gene: NA
J gene: TRBJ1-4
CDR3 protein: CASSLMTAANEKRFF
CDR3 DNA: TGTGCCAGCAGCTTAATGACAGCCGCCAATGAAAAACGGTTTTTT

V gene: TRBV20-1
clone size: NA
D gene: NA
J gene: TRBJ2-7
CDR3 protein: CSATNHLRGGGREQYF
CDR3 DNA: TGCAGTGCTACGAATCATCTCAGGGGCGGGGGTCGGGAGCAGTACTTC

V gene: TRBV7-6
clone size: NA
D gene: NA
J gene: TRBJ1-4
CDR3 protein: CASSLTWNGEKLFF
CDR3 DNA: TGTGCCAGCAGCTTAACTTGGAATGGTGAAAAACTGTTTTTT

V gene: TRBV12-3/TRBV12-4
clone size: NA
D gene: NA
J gene: TRBJ1-1
CDR3 protein: CASTGTGRNTEAFF
CDR3 DNA: TGTGCCAGCACCGGAACAGGAAGAAACACTGAAGCTTTCTTT

V gene: TRBV12-3/TRBV12-4
clone size: few
D gene: TRBD2
J gene: TRBJ2-7
CDR3 protein: CASRFREVSEQYF
CDR3 DNA: TGTGCCAGCAGATTCCGGGAGGTCTCCGAGCAGTACTTC

V gene: TRBV7-6
clone size: NA
D gene: TRBD1
J gene: TRBJ2-7
CDR3 protein: CACSLRMGQGNYEQYF
CDR3 DNA: TGTGCCTGCAGCTTAAGGATGGGACAGGGTAACTACGAGCAGTACTTC

V gene: TRBV29-1
clone size: few
D gene: TRBD2
J gene: TRBJ2-7
CDR3 protein: CSVELASGGRSYEQYF
CDR3 DNA: TGCAGCGTTGAGTTAGCTAGCGGGGGTCGCTCCTACGAGCAGTACTTC

V gene: TRBV5-1
clone size: NA
D gene: TRBD1
J gene: TRBJ1-2
CDR3 protein: CASSLDGQGNYGYTF
CDR3 DNA: TGCGCCAGCAGCTTAGACGGACAGGGGAACTATGGCTACACCTTC

V gene: TRBV12-3/TRBV12-4
clone size: NA
D gene: NA
J gene: TRBJ2-1
CDR3 protein: CASSLTGLNEQFF
CDR3 DNA: TGTGCCAGCAGTTTAACAGGGCTCAATGAGCAGTTCTTC

V gene: TRBV2
clone size: NA
D gene: TRBD2
J gene: TRBJ2-5
CDR3 protein: CASRELAGQTQYF
CDR3 DNA: TGTGCCAGCAGGGAACTAGCGGGGCAGACCCAGTACTTC

V gene: TRBV5-1
clone size: many
D gene: NA
J gene: TRBJ2-1
CDR3 protein: CASSLVADGEQFF
CDR3 DNA: TGCGCCAGCAGCTTGGTGGCGGATGGTGAGCAGTTCTTC

V gene: TRBV20-1
clone size: few
D gene: NA
J gene: TRBJ2-7
CDR3 protein: CSAIEPGRSSYEQYF
CDR3 DNA: TGCAGTGCTATAGAGCCGGGACGCAGCTCCTACGAGCAGTACTTC

V gene: TRBV5-1
clone size: NA
D gene: NA
J gene: TRBJ2-7
CDR3 protein: CASSLRTEDYEQYF
CDR3 DNA: TGCGCCAGCAGCTTGCGGACAGAAGATTACGAGCAGTACTTC

V gene: TRBV12-3/TRBV12-4
clone size: NA
D gene: NA
J gene: TRBJ2-1
CDR3 protein: CASSRQAIGYNEQFF
CDR3 DNA: TGTGCCAGCAGTCGACAGGCTATTGGCTACAATGAGCAGTTCTTC

V gene: TRBV20-1
clone size: few
D gene: NA
J gene: TRBJ1-5
CDR3 protein: CSASRGGAGSNQPQHF
CDR3 DNA: TGCAGTGCCTCCCGGGGAGGGGCAGGCTCCAATCAGCCCCAGCATTTT

V gene: TRBV3-1
clone size: few
D gene: NA
J gene: TRBJ2-6
CDR3 protein: CASSQAAGANVLTF
CDR3 DNA: TGTGCCAGCAGCCAGGCGGCGGGGGCCAACGTCCTGACTTTC